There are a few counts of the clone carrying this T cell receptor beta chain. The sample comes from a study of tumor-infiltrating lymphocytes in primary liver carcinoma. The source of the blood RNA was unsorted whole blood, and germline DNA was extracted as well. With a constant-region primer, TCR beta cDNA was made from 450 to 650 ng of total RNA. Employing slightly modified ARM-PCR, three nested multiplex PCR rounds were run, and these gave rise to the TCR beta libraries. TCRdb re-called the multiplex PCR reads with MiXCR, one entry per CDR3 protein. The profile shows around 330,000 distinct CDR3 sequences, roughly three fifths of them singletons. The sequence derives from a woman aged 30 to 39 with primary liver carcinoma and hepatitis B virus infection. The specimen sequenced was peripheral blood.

For the CDR3, the DNA is TGTGCCAGCAGTGAAGCAGGGGGCAGGAGTGGCTACACCTTC. This gives the protein CASSEAGGRSGYTF. The V and J genes are TRBV6-1 and TRBJ1-2; 7 bases are shared with TRBD1. Germline V CDR1 and CDR2: MNHNS, SASEGT. This CDR3 is built from 14 residues. V shed 0 bases and J 7 bases; nucleotides not matched to a gene: 5.